Below, 5 T cell receptor beta chains from the same sample are listed, as sequenced in a study of blood T cell repertoires in COVID-19. Produced via immunoSEQ multiplex PCR; TCRdb's table is partial and in-frame only. The table lists 60,000 to 70,000 clones, about four fifths of them singletons, with 7.5% to 9% in the top ten. Sequencing was done on a sample of peripheral blood. Every receptor here comes from a man aged 50-60 years with active COVID-19.

The chain links TRBV30 to TRBJ2-6; 10 nucleotides agree with TRBD2. CDR1 and CDR2 from the germline V gene are GTSNPN and SVGIG (reference sequence). J lost 4 bases, V lost 2 bases, and 8 bases had no gene match. The length of the CDR3 is 17 residues. The CDR3 coding sequence is TGTGCCTGGAGTCTAAGCGGGGGGGCGTCCGGGGCCAACGTCCTGACTTTC. It is translated as CAWSLSGGASGANVLTF.

The V gene is TRBV2, the J gene TRBJ1-2; no firm D call. The germline V gene has CDR1 SNHLY and CDR2 FYNNEI. CDR3 length: 12 amino acids. V was cut by 6 bases and J by 2 bases, with 7 bases left in between. CDR3 protein: CASREENYGYTF. CDR3 nucleotide sequence: TGTGCCAGCAGGGAGGAGAACTATGGCTACACCTTC.

The chain joins TRBV6-2 or TRBV6-3 to TRBJ2-4; D perhaps matches TRBD1 (6 bases). The V end lost 6 bases, the J end lost 8 bases, and 20 bases lay between the germline ends. Germline CDR1 and CDR2: MNHEY and SVGEGT. CDR3 length equals 15 residues. Here the CDR3 reads CASSPRGGSPDIQYF. Here the CDR3 DNA reads TGTGCCAGCAGCCCACGAGGGGGAAGCCCGGACATTCAGTACTTC.

The V gene is TRBV4-1, the J gene TRBJ1-2; 8 bases are a match to TRBD1. The CDR3 is 19 residues long. The germline CDR1 and CDR2 sequences are MGHRA and YSYEKL. V was clipped by 4 bases and J by 4 bases; unmatched bases: 20. This chain's CDR3 is CASSRPRAGGGSAGYGYTF. CDR3 sequence (DNA): TGCGCCAGCAGCCGACCCAGGGCAGGGGGCGGATCGGCTGGCTATGGCTACACCTTC.

The gene calls are TRBV6-5 and TRBJ1-5, with a possible D match to TRBD1 (5 bases). The V and J ends lost 7 bases and 7 bases respectively, with 14 bases between them. The germline V gene encodes CDR1 MNHEY and CDR2 SVGAGI. The CDR3 is made up of 13 amino acids. CDR3 in DNA: TGTGCCAGCACGAGGCAGGGCGCACAGCCCCAGCATTTT. Protein sequence: CASTRQGAQPQHF.